This TCR beta chain was sequenced during a study of CD8+CD57+ T cells in acquired aplastic anemia. Across the whole study: When averaged, DNA from sorted CD4+ and CD8+ cells came to around 3.4 ug.

Germline V gene sequence: CDR1 MNHNS, CDR2 SASEGT. The CDR3 extends over 15 amino acids. The study profiled TCR beta VDJ and CDR3 using genomic DNA as template. In TCRdb, the reads were re-called with MiXCR into one record per CDR3 protein. The data contain 33,000 or so distinct CDR3 sequences, approximately 73% of them singletons. The chain combines TRBV6-1 with TRBJ2-5; TRBD1 aligns across 8 bases. The J call may be incorrect, as the DNA end agrees better with TRBJ2-7. Sequencing was carried out using sorted CD4+, CD8+, or CD8+CD57+ T cells (not recorded which) from PBMCs. This TCR came from a human donor in good health, serving as a control. CDR3 sequence: CASSKQGDLGYEQYF. The CDR3 DNA reads TGTGCCAGCAGCAAACAGGGGGACCTCGGGTACGAGCAGTACTTC.